This TCR beta chain emerged from a study of CD8+ T cells in alopecia areata. Sequencing used cDNA as its template, made by extracting RNA and reverse transcribing it. The protocol was immunoSEQ multiplex PCR, while the TCRdb copy is restricted to in-frame clones and leaves out a portion. The sample carries roughly 200,000 clones, roughly 53% recorded once. Trimming cost V 2 bases and J 0 bases, with 11 bases left between them. This CDR3 is built from 16 residues. Per germline, CDR1 SGHRS and CDR2 YFSETQ. The treatment here: oral pan-JAK inhibitor, 5-10 mg twice daily. The chain joins TRBV5-1 to TRBJ2-2; tentative D call: TRBD1 (5 bases). The source of this sequence is a human donor with alopecia areata. The sequencing here drew on CD8+ T cells sorted from blood, taken at week 24, from a patient treated with tofacitinib. The CDR3 nucleotides are TGCGCCAGCAGCTTAAGTGGACATCCGAACACCGGGGAGCTGTTTTTT. Its protein is CASSLSGHPNTGELFF.